The entry below gives a single T cell receptor beta chain sequence along with its context. Its antigen remains unknown. CDR1 SQVTM and CDR2 ANQGSEA come from the germline V gene. The CDR3 spans 16 residues. V lost 6 bases, J lost 4 bases, and 16 bases stayed unmatched. Ligated cDNA underwent four rounds of PCR with nested alpha and beta constant region primers and SP2. TCRdb re-called the 5' RACE reads with MiXCR, one entry per CDR3 protein. The sample has roughly 48,000 distinct CDR3 sequences, about 4.5% seen once. The sample is drawn from a study of naive and memory T cell subsets. Overall study results and limits: TCR transcript changes with activation or differentiation may affect this RNA method.

The library had UMIs added by 3' ligation of an oligonucleotide to TCR cDNA. Whole blood, 2.5 ml, came from adult healthy volunteers. Input was roughly 1 to 1000 ng of DNase-treated total RNA without cell sorting. The sequence came from a female donor in good health. The chain combines TRBV29-1 with TRBJ2-7, with TRBD2 matching over 9 bases. The CDR3 DNA reads TGCAGCGTCCAGGGTCTTCGGGGACTAGCAGTTTACGAGCAGTACTTC. It codes for CSVQGLRGLAVYEQYF.